These T cell receptor beta chains were read from a single sample in a study of blood T cells in healthy people across ages. From the 5' RACE reads, TCRdb called clonotypes with MiXCR, one entry per CDR3 protein. The table lists approximately 1.5 million distinct CDR3 sequences, approximately 39% of them singletons, with about 4% in the top ten. Material for sequencing was blood. The origin of the receptors is a woman between 18 and 29 years old in good health. Both conserved end residues are part of each CDR3. A D gene is named only where the DNA matches it firmly. Clone sizes are given selectively: once, few, many, or a class where the clone is expanded.

NA | TRBJ2-7 | few | TRBV25-1 | CASSGRGRSSYEQYF | TGTGCCAGCAGTGGCCGAGGGAGGAGCTCCTACGAGCAGTACTTC
NA | TRBJ2-1 | NA | TRBV7-8 | CASSPYYEKRYNEQFF | TGTGCCAGCAGCCCATACTATGAAAAGAGGTACAATGAGCAGTTCTTC
TRBD1 | TRBJ2-7 | few | TRBV2 | CASSSYSTGLEQYF | TGTGCCAGCAGTTCCTATTCGACAGGGCTCGAGCAGTACTTC
NA | TRBJ2-1 | NA | TRBV25-1 | CATSGPSRTNEQFF | TGTGCCACCAGCGGTCCGAGCAGAACCAATGAGCAGTTCTTC
NA | TRBJ2-7 | few | TRBV12-3/TRBV12-4 | CASSNGGWYEQYF | TGTGCCAGCAGTAATGGCGGGTGGTACGAGCAGTACTTC
NA | TRBJ2-7 | few | TRBV30 | CAGIQDSYEQYF | TGTGCCGGGATACAGGACTCCTACGAGCAGTACTTC
TRBD2 | TRBJ2-3 | NA | TRBV29-1 | CSVEEVQGIGLAGEEDTQYF | TGCAGCGTTGAAGAGGTACAGGGGATTGGACTAGCGGGAGAAGAGGATACGCAGTATTTT
TRBD1 | TRBJ2-7 | NA | TRBV4-3 | CASSQDNYIGTEFPEQYF | TGCGCCAGCAGCCAAGATAACTACATTGGGACAGAGTTTCCCGAGCAGTACTTC
NA | TRBJ2-3 | NA | TRBV9 | CASSVGGDWNTQYF | TGTGCCAGCAGCGTAGGGGGAGATTGGAATACGCAGTATTTT
NA | TRBJ1-5 | few | TRBV12-3/TRBV12-4 | CASRFGTPPDQPQHF | TGTGCCAGCAGATTCGGGACACCACCCGATCAGCCCCAGCATTTT
NA | TRBJ1-5 | NA | TRBV18 | CASSFTGPYAGQPQHF | TGTGCCAGCTCGTTCACGGGGCCCTATGCGGGTCAGCCCCAGCATTTT
NA | TRBJ2-7 | NA | TRBV28 | CASSLYYPDYEQYF | TGTGCCAGCAGTTTATACTACCCTGACTACGAGCAGTACTTC
TRBD1 | TRBJ1-2 | few | TRBV4-3 | CASSQDHRQGLSYTF | TGCGCCAGCAGCCAAGATCATAGACAGGGGTTGAGCTACACCTTC
TRBD1 | TRBJ1-2 | NA | TRBV15 | CATSRDLQSGQGYYGYTF | TGTGCCACCAGCAGAGATCTCCAGTCGGGACAGGGGTACTATGGCTACACCTTC
NA | TRBJ1-1 | NA | TRBV13 | CASSPRGGREVNTEAFF | TGTGCCAGCAGCCCGCGAGGGGGGCGCGAGGTCAACACTGAAGCTTTCTTT
NA | TRBJ1-1 | NA | TRBV5-6 | CASSLLRPAEAFF | TGTGCCAGCAGCTTGCTGAGACCCGCCGAAGCTTTCTTT
NA | TRBJ1-2 | few | TRBV7-9 | CASSLSDQVGLNYGYTF | TGTGCCAGCAGCTTGAGTGATCAGGTCGGGCTTAACTATGGCTACACCTTC
NA | TRBJ2-4 | NA | TRBV4-3 | CASSQDRSGTPSDIQYF | TGCGCCAGCAGCCAAGATAGGTCAGGCACCCCTTCGGACATTCAGTACTTC
NA | TRBJ2-3 | NA | TRBV20-1 | CSAEGSPGTDTQYF | TGCAGTGCGGAGGGGAGCCCGGGGACAGATACGCAGTATTTT
TRBD1 | TRBJ2-7 | few | TRBV4-3 | CASSQDTGTGKNEQYF | TGCGCCAGCAGCCAGGATACCGGGACAGGGAAGAACGAGCAGTACTTC
NA | TRBJ2-2 | NA | TRBV4-3 | CASSPDTTNTGELFF | TGCGCCAGCAGCCCGGACACTACGAACACCGGGGAGCTGTTTTTT
TRBD2 | TRBJ2-7 | NA | TRBV7-2 | CASSPTSGSSNEQYF | TGTGCCAGCAGCCCGACTAGCGGGAGTAGCAACGAGCAGTACTTC
TRBD1 | TRBJ1-2 | NA | TRBV29-1 | CSVGPGTGGGYTF | TGCAGCGTCGGTCCCGGGACAGGGGGCGGCTACACCTTC
NA | TRBJ1-1 | NA | TRBV7-9 | CASSALTILGAFF | TGTGCCAGCAGCGCACTGACTATACTTGGGGCTTTCTTT
NA | TRBJ2-7 | NA | TRBV5-1 | CASSPDIDSYEQYF | TGCGCCAGCAGCCCGGACATAGACTCCTACGAGCAGTACTTC
NA | TRBJ2-3 | few | TRBV5-6 | CASSLVPGGFTDTQYF | TGTGCCAGCAGCTTGGTTCCGGGGGGCTTCACAGATACGCAGTATTTT
NA | TRBJ2-7 | NA | TRBV20-1 | CSARVRREYEQYF | TGCAGTGCTAGGGTCCGGAGGGAGTACGAGCAGTACTTC
NA | TRBJ2-1 | NA | TRBV7-9 | CASNLVVTVNEQFF | TGTGCCAGCAACTTAGTAGTGACCGTCAATGAGCAGTTCTTC
NA | TRBJ1-2 | NA | TRBV20-1 | CSAHDGCGYTF | TGCAGTGCTCACGACGGCTGTGGCTACACCTTC
TRBD1 | TRBJ1-2 | many | TRBV7-9 | CASSNPGQGDYGYTF | TGTGCCAGCAGCAATCCGGGACAGGGGGACTATGGCTACACCTTC
NA | TRBJ1-1 | NA | TRBV12-3/TRBV12-4 | CASSATQGRAFF | TGTGCCAGCAGTGCCACACAGGGTAGAGCTTTCTTT
NA | TRBJ2-1 | NA | TRBV29-1 | CSVAARIGNEQFF | TGCAGCGTTGCTGCGCGCATTGGGAATGAGCAGTTCTTC
NA | TRBJ2-7 | few | TRBV20-1 | CSARDRVLAEQYF | TGCAGTGCTAGAGATCGGGTTCTCGCCGAGCAGTACTTC
NA | TRBJ2-2 | NA | TRBV28 | CASSLSLAGIGELFF | TGTGCCAGCAGTTTGTCCCTTGCGGGCATAGGGGAGCTGTTTTTT
NA | TRBJ1-1 | NA | TRBV29-1 | CSVVRSGIVRNTEAFF | TGCAGCGTTGTTCGGTCAGGGATCGTACGGAACACTGAAGCTTTCTTT
NA | TRBJ2-7 | NA | TRBV6-2/TRBV6-3 | CASSSWTDSYEQYF | TGTGCCAGCAGTTCTTGGACAGACTCCTACGAGCAGTACTTC
NA | TRBJ1-5 | NA | TRBV21-1 | CASSKDVKGRRGNQPQHF | TGTGCCAGCAGCAAAGATGTCAAGGGGAGAAGGGGCAATCAGCCCCAGCATTTT
TRBD1 | TRBJ1-4 | NA | TRBV2 | CASTRQGAGEKLFF | TGTGCCAGCACCCGACAGGGGGCTGGGGAAAAACTGTTTTTT
TRBD2 | TRBJ2-5 | once | TRBV24-1 | CATSDPSVTNGGAQETQYF | TGTGCCACCAGTGACCCATCTGTCACCAACGGGGGGGCCCAAGAGACCCAGTACTTC
TRBD1 | TRBJ2-7 | few | TRBV20-1 | CSARGDRAAYEQYF | TGCAGTGCTAGAGGGGACAGGGCGGCCTACGAGCAGTACTTC
NA | TRBJ2-7 | NA | TRBV7-2 | CASSGSILYEQYF | TGTGCCAGCAGCGGCTCGATCCTCTACGAGCAGTACTTC
NA | TRBJ2-1 | NA | TRBV25-1 | CASSVARAGTTYNEQFF | TGTGCCAGCAGTGTGGCTCGAGCGGGGACAACCTACAATGAGCAGTTCTTC
NA | TRBJ2-3 | NA | TRBV27 | CASSLFAGSTDTQYF | TGTGCCAGCAGTTTATTTGCGGGGTCCACAGATACGCAGTATTTT
TRBD1 | TRBJ2-1 | few | TRBV4-3 | CASSQEGTGGLYNEQFF | TGCGCCAGCAGCCAAGAGGGGACAGGGGGCCTATACAATGAGCAGTTCTTC
TRBD1 | TRBJ1-1 | NA | TRBV29-1 | CSVDHRGDRAEAFF | TGCAGCGTTGACCACAGGGGTGATAGAGCTGAAGCTTTCTTT